Listed below are T cell receptor beta chains from one sample, sequenced in a study of lymphopenia after photon versus proton radiotherapy. Profiled with immunoSEQ multiplex PCR; TCRdb holds only in-frame clones, not every one. The sample consists of around 7,300 clones, about 92% of them appearing once. This specimen consisted of peripheral blood, obtained from a patient treated with photon-based radiotherapy. All receptors come from a woman aged 45-65 years with cholangiocarcinoma. Both conserved end residues are part of each CDR3. Fields, in order: clone size, J gene, V gene, D gene, CDR3 protein, CDR3 DNA. D genes are given only for firm matches. Part of the rows lack a size; the others show once, few, many or a class for expanded clones.

NA TRBJ2-1 TRBV6-6 TRBD1 CATHPDRDLYNEQFF TGTGCCACCCACCCGGACAGGGACCTTTACAATGAGCAGTTCTTC
NA TRBJ1-1 TRBV28 NA CASSFNTEAFF TGTGCCAGCAGTTTTAACACTGAAGCTTTCTTT
NA TRBJ1-5 TRBV27 NA CASRPGQLSNQPQHF TGTGCCAGCAGGCCAGGACAGCTCAGCAATCAGCCCCAGCATTTT
NA TRBJ1-1 TRBV14 NA CASSQRGRLNTEAFF TGTGCCAGCAGCCAACGGGGCAGGTTGAACACTGAAGCTTTCTTT
few TRBJ2-3 TRBV30 NA CAWSTGDTDTQYF TGTGCCTGGAGTACAGGAGACACAGATACGCAGTATTTT
NA TRBJ2-1 TRBV27 NA CASSFAVYNEQFF TGTGCCAGCAGTTTTGCGGTCTACAATGAGCAGTTCTTC
NA TRBJ2-7 TRBV7-2 NA CASSPAGLQVHEQYF TGTGCCAGCAGCCCCGCAGGATTGCAGGTCCACGAGCAGTACTTC
once TRBJ2-7 TRBV19 TRBD1 CASSLSPGTASYEQYF TGTGCCAGTAGTTTATCCCCCGGGACAGCCTCCTACGAGCAGTACTTC
once TRBJ2-1 TRBV19 NA CASSINRHGEQFF TGTGCCAGTAGTATAAATCGACACGGTGAGCAGTTCTTC
NA TRBJ1-1 TRBV6-6 NA CASSYPEAYTEAFF TGTGCCAGCAGTTACCCCGAGGCCTACACTGAAGCTTTCTTT
NA TRBJ2-3 TRBV19 NA CASSKGWQEVVDTQYF TGTGCCAGTAGTAAAGGGTGGCAGGAAGTTGTAGATACGCAGTATTTT
NA TRBJ2-7 TRBV7-9 NA CASSLASGYSSYEQYF TGTGCCAGCAGCTTAGCTTCAGGCTATAGCTCCTACGAGCAGTACTTC
NA TRBJ2-5 TRBV18 TRBD2 CASSPGLAGGHETQYF TGTGCCAGCTCACCCGGACTAGCGGGGGGTCATGAGACCCAGTACTTC
NA TRBJ2-3 TRBV9 TRBD2 CASSLGLAGGPTDTQYF TGTGCCAGCAGCTTGGGACTAGCGGGGGGCCCCACAGATACGCAGTATTTT
NA TRBJ1-1 TRBV11-2 TRBD1 CASSSQGGTEAFF TGTGCCAGCAGCTCTCAGGGGGGCACTGAAGCTTTCTTT
NA TRBJ1-2 TRBV6-4 NA CASSEGGPGGYTF TGTGCCAGCAGTGAAGGGGGGCCCGGTGGCTACACCTTC
NA TRBJ2-2 TRBV7-7 NA CASSLNTGELFF TGTGCCAGCAGCTTGAACACCGGGGAGCTGTTTTTT
NA TRBJ2-5 TRBV15 NA CATSGGTETQYF TGTGCCACCAGCGGCGGGACAGAGACCCAGTACTTC
NA TRBJ1-1 TRBV9 TRBD1 CASSNDRGPTEAFF TGTGCCAGCAGCAACGACAGGGGGCCCACTGAAGCTTTCTTT
NA TRBJ2-3 TRBV4-3 NA CASSQDPRDTQYF TGCGCCAGCAGCCAAGATCCTAGAGATACGCAGTATTTT
NA TRBJ1-2 TRBV6-5 NA CASSYSATRDNYGYTF TGTGCCAGCAGTTACTCCGCTACCCGGGACAACTATGGCTACACCTTC
NA TRBJ2-5 TRBV13 TRBD2 CASSPRLAGEETQYF TGTGCCAGCAGCCCTAGACTAGCGGGGGAAGAGACCCAGTACTTC
NA TRBJ1-6 TRBV19 NA CASSVSSYNSPLHF TGTGCCAGTAGCGTAAGCTCCTATAATTCACCCCTCCACTTT
NA TRBJ1-2 TRBV19 TRBD1 CATRDRVYGYTF TGTGCCACCCGGGACAGGGTTTATGGCTACACCTTC
NA TRBJ2-7 TRBV2 NA CASSTLVGQGAYEQYF TGTGCCAGCAGCACCCTAGTCGGGCAGGGAGCCTACGAGCAGTACTTC
NA TRBJ2-1 TRBV29-1 NA CSTRLGGGTYNEQFF TGCAGCACTCGCCTGGGGGGGGGCACCTACAATGAGCAGTTCTTC
NA TRBJ2-7 TRBV6-6 NA CASSYPQPRYQNEQYF TGTGCCAGCAGTTACCCGCAACCTAGATATCAAAACGAGCAGTACTTC
NA TRBJ1-4 TRBV7-2 NA CASSLSLGVREKLFF TGTGCCAGCAGCTTATCCCTAGGGGTTCGTGAAAAACTGTTTTTT
once TRBJ1-1 TRBV9 TRBD1 CASSATGSGTEAFF TGTGCCAGCAGCGCGACAGGGTCGGGCACTGAAGCTTTCTTT
few TRBJ2-5 TRBV9 NA CASSARLAETQYF TGTGCCAGCAGCGCGCGGCTAGCTGAGACCCAGTACTTC
NA TRBJ1-2 TRBV4-3 TRBD1 CASSQEYRQGAKGYTF TGCGCCAGCAGCCAAGAGTATCGGCAGGGGGCTAAAGGCTACACCTTC
NA TRBJ2-3 TRBV27 NA CASGLDGFPGDTQYF TGTGCCAGCGGATTGGATGGCTTCCCGGGAGATACGCAGTATTTT
NA TRBJ1-5 TRBV5-6 NA CASSVTHGADNQPQHF TGTGCCAGCAGCGTGACCCACGGGGCCGACAATCAGCCCCAGCATTTT
NA TRBJ2-7 TRBV11-2 TRBD1 CASSLETGGTYEQYF TGTGCCAGCAGCTTAGAGACAGGGGGAACCTACGAGCAGTACTTC
NA TRBJ1-1 TRBV2 NA CASSEFLSGEAFF TGTGCCAGCAGTGAATTTCTGTCGGGTGAAGCTTTCTTT
NA TRBJ2-4 TRBV10-1 NA CASSEEAGVDIQYF TGCGCCAGCAGTGAGGAGGCAGGGGTGGACATTCAGTACTTC
NA TRBJ2-3 TRBV18 TRBD2 CASSPQSLAGVGTDTQYF TGTGCCAGCTCACCACAAAGCCTAGCGGGGGTTGGGACAGATACGCAGTATTTT
NA TRBJ1-6 TRBV6-6 TRBD1 CASSYQGGKESPLHF TGTGCCAGCAGTTACCAGGGGGGGAAGGAATCACCCCTCCACTTT
NA TRBJ2-1 TRBV2 TRBD1 CASSATPGQGDPLAFF TGTGCCAGCAGTGCCACGCCGGGACAGGGAGATCCTTTAGCGTTCTTC
NA TRBJ2-3 TRBV19 NA CASSTGTFSDTQYF TGTGCCAGTAGTACCGGGACTTTTTCGGATACGCAGTATTTT
NA TRBJ1-5 TRBV28 NA CASSFGTVYQPQHF TGTGCCAGCAGTTTCGGGACGGTCTATCAGCCCCAGCATTTT
NA TRBJ1-1 TRBV5-6 TRBD1 CASSLYRGEGTEAFF TGTGCCAGCAGCTTGTACAGGGGAGAGGGCACTGAAGCTTTCTTT
NA TRBJ1-5 TRBV30 NA CAWTAGGGGNQPQHF TGTGCCTGGACCGCGGGAGGCGGGGGCAATCAGCCCCAGCATTTT
NA TRBJ2-1 TRBV2 NA CASIPFSAQLNNEQFF TGTGCCAGCATCCCATTTTCGGCCCAACTTAACAATGAGCAGTTCTTC
NA TRBJ2-5 TRBV5-4 NA CATGEETQYF TGTGCCACAGGGGAGGAGACCCAGTACTTC
NA TRBJ1-4 TRBV7-2 TRBD1 CASSRTGGTEKLFF TGTGCCAGCAGCAGGACAGGGGGGACTGAAAAACTGTTTTTT
NA TRBJ1-2 TRBV6-1 NA CASRETAYYTF TGTGCCAGCAGGGAAACCGCTTACTACACCTTC
NA TRBJ1-5 TRBV27 NA CASSLWGEGQPQHF TGTGCCAGCAGTTTATGGGGGGAAGGTCAGCCCCAGCATTTT